A single sample is the source of the 32 T cell receptor beta chains below, sequenced in a study of blood T cell repertoires in COVID-19. Assay: immunoSEQ multiplex PCR; the TCRdb copy retains only in-frame clones and omits some. Of 90,000 to 120,000 clones listed, about 80% were seen once; the top ten hold roughly 4%. Sequenced material: peripheral blood. These receptors came from a man between 65 and 80 years old with acute or convalescent COVID-19.

This rearrangement joins TRBV6-4 to TRBJ1-6, with D possibly matching TRBD1 (5 bases). The CDR3 spans 15 residues. V lost 5 bases and J lost 10, with 18 bases in between. Germline V CDR1 and CDR2: MRHNA, SNTAGT. The CDR3 nucleotides read TGTGCCAGCAGTCACAGACAGATAAGGCGGTCACCCCTCCACTTT. It specifies CASSHRQIRRSPLHF.

The CDR3 region is CASSMRDRGRDIAGELFF. The CDR3 DNA follows: TGTGCCAGTAGTATGAGGGACAGGGGGCGCGATATAGCCGGGGAGCTGTTTTTT. V is TRBV19 and J is TRBJ2-2; 12 bases fit TRBD1. The germline V gene encodes CDR1 LNHDA and CDR2 SQIVND (reference sequence). The CDR3 length is 18 residues. J was trimmed by 6 bases and V by 3 bases; bases with no gene match: 11.

The gene calls are TRBV10-3 and TRBJ1-2; TRBD1 agrees at 8 bases. The CDR3 covers 15 residues. Germline V gives CDR1 ENHRY, CDR2 SYGVKD. Trimming took 6 bases from V and 1 from J; bases not matched to a gene: 7. The chain's CDR3 is CAIRDGTGNNYGYTF. CDR3 DNA sequence: TGTGCCATCAGGGACGGGACAGGAAATAACTATGGCTACACCTTC.

V gene TRBV6-2 or TRBV6-3 combines with J gene TRBJ1-5; tentative D call: TRBD1 (5 bases). Trimming cost V 5 bases and J 0 bases, with 8 bases left between them. Germline V gene lookup returns CDR1 MNHEY and CDR2 SVGEGT. This CDR3 is 14 amino acids long. CDR3 in amino acids: CASSRGNSNQPQHF. CDR3 nucleotide sequence: TGTGCCAGCAGTAGGGGAAATAGCAATCAGCCCCAGCATTTT.

The genes are TRBV18 and TRBJ2-2; 7 nucleotides agree with TRBD1. Looked up from germline, CDR1 is KGHSH and CDR2 is LQKENI. V dropped 1 base and J dropped 7; count of bases not matched to a gene: 6. The CDR3 has 15 residues. Here the CDR3 DNA reads TGTGCCAGCTCACCACAAGGGACAGTCGTCGGGGAGCTGTTTTTT. Translated, it gives CASSPQGTVVGELFF. The full variable domain, in which reference TRBV18 and TRBJ2-2 provide the parts outside the CDR3, is NAGVMQNPRHLVRRRGQEARLRCSPMKGHSHVYWYRQLPEEGLKFMVYLQKENIIDESGMPKERFSAEFPKEGPSILRIQQVVRGDSAAYFCASSPQGTVVGELFFGEGSRLTVL.

This chain connects TRBV5-1 to TRBJ2-5, with D perhaps TRBD2 (6 bases). The CDR3 length is 14 residues. Germline values: CDR1 SGHRS, CDR2 YFSETQ. V lost 0 bases, J lost 5 bases, and 11 bases lay in between. The chain's CDR3 is CASSLGGVRETQYF. The CDR3 region has the DNA TGCGCCAGCAGCTTGGGGGGGGTCCGGGAGACCCAGTACTTC.

This clone came up a few times. The chain uses TRBV3-1 (or the pseudogene TRBV3-2) and TRBJ2-1, with 9 positions matching TRBD2. This CDR3 spans 16 amino acids. The germline gives CDR1 LGHDT, CDR2 YNNKEL (reference sequence). Trimming cost V 1 base and J 8 bases; bases outside gene matches: 9. CDR3 nucleotide sequence: TGTGCCAGCAGCCAAGGGGCGGGGGGGCCGATCGATGAGCAGTTCTTC. Its translation is CASSQGAGGPIDEQFF.

The rearrangement uses TRBV3-1 (or the pseudogene TRBV3-2) and TRBJ1-2; D possibly corresponds to TRBD1 (6 bases). Trimming stripped 1 base from V and 4 bases from J, with 13 bases between. CDR1 is LGHDT, CDR2 YNNKEL, per germline (reference sequence). This CDR3 is built from 15 residues. CDR3 loop: CASSQATTGPYGYTF. For the CDR3, the DNA is TGTGCCAGCAGCCAAGCCACCACAGGGCCCTATGGCTACACCTTC.

CDR3 coding DNA: TGTGCCAGCAGCTTCCTAGCGGGGGCTTACAATGAGCAGTTCTTC. Residues: CASSFLAGAYNEQFF. V and J are TRBV7-2 and TRBJ2-1; TRBD2 matches at 10 bases. The germline CDR1 and CDR2 sequences are SGHTA and FQGNSA. With V trimmed by 3 bases and J by 4 bases, 3 bases remained unmatched. The length of the CDR3 is 15 residues. The complete variable domain, with remaining parts taken from reference TRBV7-2 and TRBJ2-1, reads GAGVSQSPSNKVTEKGKDVELRCDPISGHTALYWYRQSLGQGLEFLIYFQGNSAPDKSGLPSDRFSAERTGGSVSTLTIQRTQQEDSAVYLCASSFLAGAYNEQFFGPGTRLTVL.

This clone occurred once. The V gene is TRBV6-5, the J gene TRBJ1-2; 7 positions match TRBD1. CDR1 and CDR2 (germline): MNHEY, SVGAGI. The CDR3 length is 16 residues. V gave up 0 bases and J gave up 2 bases; unmatched junction bases: 6. CDR3 loop: CASSYSTGQMNYGYTF. The CDR3 DNA sequence: TGTGCCAGCAGTTACTCGACGGGACAGATGAACTATGGCTACACCTTC.

The genes are TRBV20-1 and TRBJ2-3; 8 bases line up with TRBD2. Germline V gene sequence: CDR1 DFQATT, CDR2 SNEGSKA (reference sequence). V shed 3 bases and J 0 bases; nucleotides not matched to a gene: 2. This CDR3 comprises 14 residues. CDR3 bases: TGCAGTGCTAGTCGGGGGGGTAGCACAGATACGCAGTATTTT. Protein sequence: CSASRGGSTDTQYF.

The V call is TRBV2, the J call TRBJ1-4, with D possibly matching TRBD1 (5 bases). CDR3 length equals 13 residues. V was pared by 11 bases and J by 5 bases, with 15 bases between. Germline V gives CDR1 SNHLY, CDR2 FYNNEI. The CDR3: CARARQRNEKLFF. CDR3 nucleotides: TGTGCCCGCGCCCGACAGAGGAATGAAAAACTGTTTTTT.

This sequence joins TRBV7-6 and TRBJ1-1, with 10 bases identical to TRBD1. Germline CDR1 is SGHVS and CDR2 is FNYEAQ. CDR3 size: 22 residues. J lost 5 bases, V lost 2 bases, and 26 bases had no gene match. The CDR3 region is CASSLSIAGQGTGGILDTEAFF. For the CDR3, the DNA is TGTGCCAGCAGCTTATCGATCGCGGGACAGGGGACCGGGGGGATACTGGATACTGAAGCTTTCTTT.

V usage is TRBV6-1 and J usage is TRBJ1-1; 7 bases match TRBD1. Trimming cost V 3 bases and J 11 bases; bases outside gene matches: 6. Germline assignment: CDR1 MNHNS and CDR2 SASEGT. The CDR3 has 12 residues. The CDR3 spells CASSDDRVYAFF. CDR3 sequence (DNA): TGTGCCAGCAGTGATGACAGGGTGTATGCTTTCTTT.

In its sample, this clone was seen once. V and J are TRBV18 and TRBJ1-6, with 8 nucleotides matching TRBD1. Trimming removed 6 bases from V and 13 bases from J; junction bases left unmatched: 14. Germline CDR1 is KGHSH and CDR2 is LQKENI. This CDR3 has 15 residues. In DNA, the CDR3 is TGTGCCAGCTCCCCATCCCAGGGACAGGCAATCCCCCTCCACTTT. As protein: CASSPSQGQAIPLHF.

The V call is TRBV19, the J call TRBJ2-3; D is unresolved. Germline lookup yields CDR1 LNHDA and CDR2 SQIVND (reference sequence). Deletions cut 4 bases from V and 2 bases from J, with 13 bases between. The CDR3 runs 15 residues. The CDR3 bases are TGTGCCAGTAGTAGCGAAGTCGGTCACACAGATACGCAGTATTTT. Its translation: CASSSEVGHTDTQYF.

The rearrangement joins TRBV7-3 to TRBJ2-1; TRBD2 aligns across 12 bases. V lost 2 bases to trimming and J lost 10 bases; unmatched junction nucleotides: 3. The CDR3 is 14 residues long. Germline CDR1 and CDR2: SGHTA and FQGTGA. For the CDR3, the DNA is TGTGCCAGCAGCTTACAGACTAGCGGGGGAGAGCAGTTCTTC. Translation: CASSLQTSGGEQFF.

This chain uses TRBV28 with TRBJ2-3, with TRBD2 identical over 12 bases. CDR1 is MDHEN and CDR2 is SYDVKM in the germline V gene. V was clipped by 6 bases and J by 8 bases; unmatched bases: 12. The CDR3 length is 16 residues. CDR3 loop: CASSYPPTSGGLTQYF. Written as DNA, the CDR3 is TGTGCCAGCAGCTACCCCCCGACTAGCGGGGGACTTACGCAGTATTTT. The whole variable domain, filled in from reference TRBV28 and TRBJ2-3, reads DVKVTQSSRYLVKRTGEKVFLECVQDMDHENMFWYRQDPGLGLRLIYFSYDVKMKEKGDIPEGYSVSREKKERFSLILESASTNQTSMYLCASSYPPTSGGLTQYFGPGTRLTVL.

The gene calls are TRBV6-2 or TRBV6-3 and TRBJ2-1; a weak D match, TRBD2 (6 bases). V was trimmed by 4 bases and J by 5 bases, leaving 9 bases between them. The V gene's germline CDR1 is MNHEY and CDR2 SVGEGT. The CDR3 length is 13 residues. For the CDR3, the DNA is TGTGCCAGCAGTTCGGACTACAACAATGAGCAGTTCTTC. Its protein product is CASSSDYNNEQFF.

V usage is TRBV2 and J usage is TRBJ1-2, with TRBD1 matching 8 bases. Germline CDR1 SNHLY, CDR2 FYNNEI. The CDR3 sequence is 14 residues long. V was pared by 2 bases and J by 8 bases, with 7 bases of the junction left unmatched. CDR3: CASSERGRGQGYTF. The CDR3 DNA follows: TGTGCCAGCAGTGAACGGGGCAGGGGGCAAGGCTACACCTTC. The full variable domain, rest sourced from reference TRBV2 and TRBJ1-2, is EPEVTQTPSHQVTQMGQEVILRCVPISNHLYFYWYRQILGQKVEFLVSFYNNEISEKSEIFDDQFSVERPDGSNFTLKIRSTKLEDSAMYFCASSERGRGQGYTFGSGTRLTVV.

CDR3 nucleotide sequence: TGTGCCAGCAGCCAGGGACAGGAATCATATGGCTACACCTTC. Encoded protein: CASSQGQESYGYTF. The chain carries TRBV4-2 and TRBJ1-2, with 8 bases matching TRBD1. The CDR3 runs to 14 residues. The germline V gene encodes CDR1 LGHNA and CDR2 YNFKEQ. Unmatched junction bases numbered 5, after V lost 3 bases and J lost 5 bases.

The V call is TRBV24-1, the J call TRBJ2-1; the match to TRBD1 covers 10 bases. CDR1 is KGHDR, CDR2 SFDVKD, per germline. With V trimmed by 4 bases and J by 6 bases, 5 bases remained unmatched. The CDR3 runs 15 residues. For the CDR3, the DNA is TGTGCCACCAGTGAAGGGGGACAGGGGTCCAATGAGCAGTTCTTC. As protein: CATSEGGQGSNEQFF.

The V call is TRBV5-6, the J call TRBJ1-6; no firm D call. The V and J ends lost 0 bases and 14 bases respectively, with 15 bases between them. The length of the CDR3 is 14 residues. Germline assignment: CDR1 SGHDT and CDR2 YYEEEE. The DNA of the CDR3 is TGTGCCAGCAGCTTGGCAGCGATAGTAAAATCCCTCCACTTT. It is translated as CASSLAAIVKSLHF.

J is TRBJ2-3 and V is TRBV12-5; possibly TRBD2 for D (5 bases). The ends were cut back, 9 bases at V and 5 bases at J, with 12 bases in the middle. The CDR3 sequence is 12 residues long. Looked up from germline, CDR1 is LGHNT and CDR2 is FRNRAP. CDR3 nucleotides: TGTGCTAGCCATCCGGGAATAGATACGCAGTATTTT. Its protein is CASHPGIDTQYF.

This chain uses TRBV2 with TRBJ1-2; 12 nucleotides match TRBD1. The trim removed 6 bases at V and 5 bases at J, leaving 7 bases unmatched. Germline assignment: CDR1 SNHLY and CDR2 FYNNEI. This CDR3 is built from 15 residues. The CDR3 nucleotides are TGTGCCAGCAGAGAGGGACAGGGGGCTTGGTATGGCTACACCTTC. It codes for CASREGQGAWYGYTF.

J is TRBJ1-2 and V is TRBV9; a weak D match, TRBD1 (5 bases). Trimming removed 0 bases from V and 2 bases from J, with 11 bases in between. Germline assignment: CDR1 SGDLS and CDR2 YYNGEE. CDR3 length equals 15 residues. The CDR3 bases are TGTGCCAGCAGCGTAGGACAGTCACCCAACTATGGCTACACCTTC. Translated: CASSVGQSPNYGYTF.

The chain uses TRBV5-1 and TRBJ2-7; the D gene is possibly TRBD2 (5 bases). The ends were cut back, 3 bases at V and 6 bases at J, with 19 bases in the middle. Looked up from germline, CDR1 is SGHRS and CDR2 is YFSETQ. The CDR3 has 15 residues. The CDR3: CASSWSGESSVEQYF. As DNA, the CDR3 is TGCGCCAGCAGCTGGAGCGGTGAGAGTTCAGTCGAGCAGTACTTC.

The genes are TRBV3-1 (or the pseudogene TRBV3-2) and TRBJ2-7; the match to TRBD1 covers 9 bases. The trim removed 4 bases at V and 4 bases at J, leaving 8 bases unmatched. This CDR3 has 15 amino acids. Germline loops: CDR1 LGHDT, CDR2 YNNKEL (reference sequence). The CDR3 sequence: CASSRRTGANYEQYF. CDR3 coding DNA: TGTGCCAGCAGCCGTCGGACAGGGGCAAATTACGAGCAGTACTTC.

This chain links TRBV7-9 with TRBJ1-2; 7 bases line up with TRBD1. This CDR3 has 15 amino acids. Germline CDR1 SEHNR, CDR2 FQNEAQ (reference sequence). V lost 5 bases, J lost 8 bases, and 14 bases stayed unmatched. CDR3 region: CASSPRYPGGGGYTF. CDR3 sequence (DNA): TGTGCCAGCAGCCCTCGGTACCCAGGGGGTGGCGGCTACACCTTC.

The chain employs TRBV10-1 and TRBJ1-5, with a possible D match to TRBD1 (6 bases). Germline lookup yields CDR1 WNHNN and CDR2 SYGVQD (reference sequence). V was shortened by 11 bases and J by 6 bases, with 14 bases between the two germline ends. The CDR3 has 12 residues. CDR3 in amino acids: CAGGGGSQPQHF. CDR3 coding DNA: TGCGCCGGAGGGGGGGGCTCTCAGCCCCAGCATTTT.

The chain is built from TRBV7-9 and TRBJ1-1; 7 nucleotides agree with TRBD1. The CDR3 contains 15 residues. After removal of 3 bases from V and 6 bases from J, the junction contained 10 bases not matched to a gene. Germline-derived CDR1 and CDR2 are SEHNR and FQNEAQ (reference sequence). For the CDR3, the DNA is TGTGCCAGCAGCTTGTTACCCACAGGGGCCCCTGAAGCTTTCTTT. It yields the protein CASSLLPTGAPEAFF.

The J gene is TRBJ1-1, the V gene TRBV19, with 8 bases fitting TRBD1. CDR1 LNHDA and CDR2 SQIVND come from the germline V gene (reference sequence). The CDR3 loop spans 14 amino acids. V was pared by 5 bases and J by 7 bases, with 9 bases of the junction left unmatched. The CDR3 DNA follows: TGTGCCAGTAGTGGCCAGGGGGCGGGCCGTGAAGCTTTCTTT. This translates into CASSGQGAGREAFF.